These 23 T cell receptor beta chains originate from one sample sequenced in a study of blood T cell repertoires in COVID-19. Repertoires were generated with immunoSEQ multiplex PCR, while TCRdb's copy carries only in-frame clones and drops some. The sample records approximately 350,000 clones, about 90% being singletons. The specimen was peripheral blood. These receptors were taken from a woman under 30 who had recovered from COVID-19.

The chain recombines TRBV7-2 with TRBJ1-2, with a possible D match to TRBD1 (6 bases). Trimming removed 0 bases at V and 3 bases at J, with 8 bases between. Germline CDR1 and CDR2: SGHTA and FQGNSA. There are 14 residues in the CDR3. CDR3 DNA sequence: TGTGCCAGCAGCTTAGCTCAGGGGTACTATGGCTACACCTTC. Residues: CASSLAQGYYGYTF. Combining the CDR3 with reference TRBV7-2 and TRBJ1-2 gives the whole variable domain GAGVSQSPSNKVTEKGKDVELRCDPISGHTALYWYRQSLGQGLEFLIYFQGNSAPDKSGLPSDRFSAERTGGSVSTLTIQRTQQEDSAVYLCASSLAQGYYGYTFGSGTRLTVV.

V gene TRBV7-2 combines with J gene TRBJ2-2; tentative D call: TRBD1 (5 bases). Trimming stripped 0 bases from V and 5 bases from J, with 19 bases between. The CDR3 is 18 amino acids. Germline V CDR1 and CDR2: SGHTA, FQGNSA. In DNA form, the CDR3 reads TGTGCCAGCAGCTTAGCGCTCGCCGCGAGACAGCCGACCGGGGAGCTGTTTTTT. Translated: CASSLALAARQPTGELFF.

The chain recombines TRBV11-2 with TRBJ1-2; 8 positions agree with TRBD1. CDR1 and CDR2 (germline): SGHAT, FQNNGV. The CDR3 covers 17 residues. Trimming removed 0 bases from V and 7 bases from J; junction bases left unmatched: 13. CDR3 loop: CASSLDSTQGARGGYTF. The CDR3 nucleotides read TGTGCCAGCAGCTTAGACTCTACGCAGGGGGCGCGGGGTGGCTACACCTTC.

The gene calls are TRBV4-3 and TRBJ1-1, with 10 positions matching TRBD1. Trimming cost V 3 bases and J 3 bases; bases outside gene matches: 4. CDR1 and CDR2 from the germline V gene are LGHNA and YSLEER. The CDR3 runs 15 residues. The CDR3 spells CASSHQTGGHTEAFF. CDR3 in DNA: TGCGCCAGCAGCCACCAGACAGGGGGCCACACTGAAGCTTTCTTT.

V gene TRBV23-1 combines with J gene TRBJ2-7; D might be TRBD2 (6 bases). TRBV23-1 is an ORF; its function is uncertain. There are 17 residues in the CDR3. With 0 bases removed from V and 3 bases from J, the gap between germline ends came to 18 bases. As DNA, the CDR3 is TGCGCCAGCAGTCAATCGGGTAACGGGAGAGGGCTCTACGAGCAGTACGTC. Translation: CASSQSGNGRGLYEQYV.

V gene TRBV19 combines with J gene TRBJ2-7; tentatively, D is TRBD2 (6 bases). V lost 4 bases, J lost 1 base, and 11 bases lay in between. The CDR3 loop spans 14 amino acids. The germline V gene encodes CDR1 LNHDA and CDR2 SQIVND (reference sequence). The CDR3: CASSTGLHSYEQYV. Here the CDR3 DNA reads TGTGCCAGTAGTACGGGACTCCATTCCTACGAGCAGTACGTC.

CDR3 DNA sequence: TGCAGCGTGGGCGCGACTAGCGGGTTCCAAGAGACCCAGTACTTC. As protein: CSVGATSGFQETQYF. The chain joins TRBV29-1 to TRBJ2-5; TRBD2 aligns across 10 bases. The CDR3 loop spans 15 amino acids. Germline V lookup: CDR1 SQVTM, CDR2 ANQGSEA. Losses at the gene ends were 6 bases for V and 1 base for J; bases not matched to a gene: 8.

The chain has TRBV6-6 and TRBJ1-2, with 11 bases aligning to TRBD1. The germline CDR1 and CDR2 sequences are MNHNY and SVGAGI (reference sequence). This CDR3 spans 14 amino acids. V was pared by 6 bases and J by 7 bases, with 7 bases of the junction left unmatched. The CDR3 bases are TGTGCCAGCAGCGTGGACAGGGGGCGAATTGGCTACACCTTC. It translates to CASSVDRGRIGYTF.

This clone was counted between two and nine times. This sequence joins TRBV5-1 and TRBJ2-2; TRBD1 agrees at 7 bases. V shed 0 bases, J shed 8 bases, and the junction held 4 bases outside the gene matches. This CDR3 contains 14 residues. Germline CDR1 is SGHRS and CDR2 is YFSETQ. CDR3 protein: CASSLDRGVGELFF. CDR3 nucleotides: TGCGCCAGCAGCTTGGACAGGGGCGTGGGGGAGCTGTTTTTT.

V gene TRBV6-1 combines with J gene TRBJ1-1; 9 bases align to TRBD1. This CDR3 comprises 14 residues. Germline V gene data show CDR1 as MNHNS and CDR2 as SASEGT. With 6 bases clipped from V and 1 base from J, the junction kept 3 bases outside the gene matches. CDR3 sequence: CASRGTGRNTEAFF. CDR3 nucleotide sequence: TGTGCCAGCAGGGGGACAGGGAGGAACACTGAAGCTTTCTTT.

This clone appeared a single time. The rearrangement uses TRBV4-1 and TRBJ1-5; D gene unclear. Germline CDR1 reads MGHRA; CDR2 reads YSYEKL. V was clipped by 0 bases and J by 2 bases, with 20 bases between them. CDR3 size: 19 residues. For the CDR3, the DNA is TGCGCCAGCAGCCAAGAAACCGGGGTAAGGGTCCTTCGCAATCAGCCCCAGCATTTT. Encoded protein: CASSQETGVRVLRNQPQHF.

This CDR3 reads CASSAGPGKDEKLFF. CDR3 DNA: TGCGCCAGCAGCGCGGGACCGGGAAAGGATGAAAAACTGTTTTTT. The chain recombines TRBV5-1 with TRBJ1-4, with a tentative D call TRBD1 (5 bases). V was clipped by 4 bases and J by 6 bases, with 16 bases between them. The CDR3 extends over 15 amino acids. Germline values: CDR1 SGHRS, CDR2 YFSETQ.

This clone was recorded only once. This sequence joins TRBV18 and TRBJ2-1; TRBD1 aligns across 9 bases. The CDR3 is 15 amino acids. Germline CDR1 and CDR2: KGHSH and LQKENI. V lost 0 bases and J lost 7; bases outside the gene matches: 4. The CDR3: CASSPPGQGINEQFF. The CDR3 DNA is TGTGCCAGCTCACCACCGGGACAGGGCATTAATGAGCAGTTCTTC.

The gene calls are TRBV18 and TRBJ2-1; 14 bases match TRBD2. The CDR3 extends over 16 amino acids. Germline CDR1 is KGHSH and CDR2 is LQKENI. V dropped 3 bases and J dropped 8; count of bases not matched to a gene: 6. The CDR3 region is CASSPNRTSGRYEQFF. CDR3 DNA sequence: TGTGCCAGCTCACCGAATAGGACTAGCGGGAGGTATGAGCAGTTCTTC.

The V call is TRBV4-1, the J call TRBJ2-3; no definite D call. CDR1 and CDR2 from the germline V gene are MGHRA and YSYEKL. CDR3 length: 16 residues. Trimming took off 0 bases at V and 0 bases at J, with 10 bases between the two ends. Written as DNA, the CDR3 is TGCGCCAGCAGCCAAGAAACAGTTACTAGCACAGATACGCAGTATTTT. Its translation is CASSQETVTSTDTQYF.

The gene calls are TRBV25-1 and TRBJ1-1; D is unclear. From germline, CDR1 is MGHDK and CDR2 SYGVNS. The CDR3 consists of 12 residues. V was shortened by 6 bases and J by 6 bases, with 11 bases between the two germline ends. The CDR3 coding sequence is TGTGCCAGCAGCTTAGGCGACTCTGAAGCTTTCTTT. Encoded protein: CASSLGDSEAFF.

V is TRBV6-4 and J is TRBJ1-1; no clear D gene. The CDR3 is 19 amino acids. Germline V gene lookup returns CDR1 MRHNA and CDR2 SNTAGT. V was trimmed by 1 base and J by 0 bases, leaving 21 bases between them. The CDR3 sequence: CASSDCGRRSVGMNTEAFF. In nucleotides, the CDR3 is TGTGCCAGCAGTGACTGTGGGAGAAGGTCGGTGGGCATGAACACTGAAGCTTTCTTT.

The rearrangement uses TRBV7-9 and TRBJ2-7; TRBD2 matches at 7 bases. Germline V gene data show CDR1 as SEHNR and CDR2 as FQNEAQ (reference sequence). This CDR3 region has 18 residues. Losses at the gene ends were 1 base for V and 3 bases for J; bases not matched to a gene: 15. This chain's CDR3 is CASSLEGRLAEDLYEQYV. The CDR3 nucleotides read TGTGCCAGCAGCTTAGAAGGTCGACTAGCCGAAGACCTCTACGAGCAGTACGTC.

The chain is built from TRBV28 and TRBJ2-1; 7 nucleotides align to TRBD1. J was trimmed by 9 bases and V by 8 bases; bases with no gene match: 13. The CDR3 is 14 residues long. Germline V CDR1 and CDR2: MDHEN, SYDVKM. This CDR3 reads CASLGQLTLGEQFF. CDR3 nucleotide sequence: TGTGCCAGCCTGGGACAGCTGACCTTGGGTGAGCAGTTCTTC.

The V gene is TRBV2, the J gene TRBJ2-1, with 8 nucleotides matching TRBD2. CDR3 length equals 14 residues. Germline assignment: CDR1 SNHLY and CDR2 FYNNEI. The junction had 6 bases not matched to a gene; V was cut back by 6 bases and J by 5 bases. Written as DNA, the CDR3 is TGTGCCAGCAGGATCGGACTAGCCGACAATGAGCAGTTCTTC. Translating gives CASRIGLADNEQFF.

This rearrangement joins TRBV12-5 to TRBJ2-7; possibly TRBD1 for D (6 bases). V was pared by 4 bases and J by 6 bases, with 13 bases between. The length of the CDR3 is 13 residues. Germline V lookup: CDR1 LGHNT, CDR2 FRNRAP. The CDR3 coding sequence is TGTGCTAGTGGTTATACAGGGTCCCGCGAGCAGTACGTC. Translation gives CASGYTGSREQYV.

In DNA, the CDR3 is TGTGCCAGCAGTTTGATCCCCGGGACAGGGGGAATAGGCTACACCTTC. Translated: CASSLIPGTGGIGYTF. J is TRBJ1-2 and V is TRBV28; 11 bases fit TRBD1. J gave up 8 bases and V 3 bases, and 11 bases lay outside the gene matches. The germline CDR1 and CDR2 sequences are MDHEN and SYDVKM. This CDR3 has 16 amino acids.

The rearrangement joins TRBV6-6 to TRBJ1-1; D call uncertain. The CDR3 contains 15 residues. V gave up 4 bases and J gave up 4 bases, with 16 bases separating them. The germline V gene encodes CDR1 MNHNY and CDR2 SVGAGI (reference sequence). The chain's CDR3 is CASSSPRGSGTEAFF. As DNA, the CDR3 is TGTGCCAGCAGTTCCCCCCGTGGGAGTGGCACTGAAGCTTTCTTT.